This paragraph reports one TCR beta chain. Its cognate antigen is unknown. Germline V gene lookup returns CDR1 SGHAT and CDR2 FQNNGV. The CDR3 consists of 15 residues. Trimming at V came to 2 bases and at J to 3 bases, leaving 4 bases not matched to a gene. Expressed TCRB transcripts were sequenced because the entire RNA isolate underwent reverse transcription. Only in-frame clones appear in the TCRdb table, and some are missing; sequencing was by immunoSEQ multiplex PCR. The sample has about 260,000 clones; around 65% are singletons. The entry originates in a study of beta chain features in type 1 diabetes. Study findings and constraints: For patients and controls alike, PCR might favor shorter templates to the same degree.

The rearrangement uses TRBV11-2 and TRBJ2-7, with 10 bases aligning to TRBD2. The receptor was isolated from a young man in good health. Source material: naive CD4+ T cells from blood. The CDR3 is CASSLWLAGVYEQYF. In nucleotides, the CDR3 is TGTGCCAGCAGCTTATGGCTAGCGGGGGTCTACGAGCAGTACTTC.